The entry below gives a single T cell receptor (beta chain) sequence along with its context. This sample was included in a study of monozygotic twins with inflammatory bowel disease. There are 20 residues in the CDR3. TCRdb reprocessed the 5' RACE reads and stores each CDR3 protein as one record, lacking DNA. The repertoire table contains 80,000 or so distinct CDR3 sequences. The sample consisted of blood. The clonotype originates from a human donor with ulcerative colitis or Crohn's disease, or a healthy co-twin of an affected twin (not recorded which). This chain joins TRBV21-1 and TRBJ1-3. TRBV21-1 is a pseudogene segment. This chain's CDR3 is CASSKELKERQTGSGNTIYF.